What follows describes a single T cell receptor (beta chain). Trimming stripped 4 bases from V and 5 bases from J, with 16 bases between. Germline loops: CDR1 LNHNV, CDR2 YYDKDF (reference sequence). There are 15 residues in the CDR3. Random-hexamer reverse transcription was applied to about 0.5 to 1 ug RNA. TCRdb re-called the immunoSEQ multiplex PCR reads with MiXCR, one entry per CDR3 protein. Of under 95,000 distinct CDR3 sequences in the sample, about 94% are singletons; the top ten hold roughly 0.31%. The data were taken from a study of CD8 T cells in Susac syndrome. Study-wide background: Treatment at blood withdrawal was none, corticosteroids, or intravenous immunoglobulin alone in Susac syndrome patients.

TCR beta sequencing was performed on blood CD8+ and CD4+ T cells. Specimen: CD4+ T cells from PBMCs. The TCR was taken from a human donor with Susac syndrome. V gene TRBV15 combines with J gene TRBJ2-3; D possibly corresponds to TRBD2 (7 bases). The CDR3 DNA sequence: TGTGCCACCAGCAAGGGGGGGTCCGGGGGAGATACGCAGTATTTT. This sequence encodes CATSKGGSGGDTQYF.